This TCR beta chain was captured in a study of blood T cells in healthy people across ages. From germline, CDR1 is SGHRS and CDR2 YFSETQ. This CDR3 is 13 amino acids long. Then a second PCR, running roughly 7 to 11 cycles, was carried out with a sample-barcoded 5' primer and a J-beta primer mix. Each cDNA molecule received a tag from a template-switch adaptor that had 12 random nucleotides. A single record per CDR3 protein comes from TCRdb applying MiXCR to the 5' RACE reads. The sample yields about 680,000 distinct CDR3 sequences, roughly 49% seen once. The chain carries TRBV5-1 and TRBJ2-4, with D possibly TRBD1 on 5 matching bases. The J call is in doubt because the DNA end fits TRBJ2-7 better. This receptor was identified in a woman aged 60-75 years in good health. The sequencing sample was made of blood. CDR3 nucleotides: TGCGCCAGCAGCCCCAGGGATGTCTACGAGCAGTACTTC. Its protein product is CASSPRDVYEQYF.